This section outlines one T cell receptor (beta chain) sequence together with its context. These data originate in a study of cytomegalovirus exposure and HLA in healthy donors. The PCR was carried out with 60 Vbeta primers and 13 Jbeta primers. The assay was immunoSEQ multiplex PCR, and TCRdb's table has in-frame clones only and misses some. The table lists about 84,000 clones, over 75% of them singletons. The sequencing sample was made of PBMCs. This sequence was found in a male donor in good health and CMV-seropositive.

This chain's CDR3 is CASSYEAGPRELFF. For the CDR3, the DNA is TGTGCCAGCAGTTACGAGGCGGGGCCCCGGGAGCTGTTTTTT. J is TRBJ2-2 and V is TRBV6-5, with a possible D match to TRBD2 (6 bases). With 2 bases removed from V and 9 bases from J, the gap between germline ends came to 13 bases. Per the germline V gene, CDR1 is MNHEY and CDR2 is SVGAGI. This CDR3 is 14 amino acids long.